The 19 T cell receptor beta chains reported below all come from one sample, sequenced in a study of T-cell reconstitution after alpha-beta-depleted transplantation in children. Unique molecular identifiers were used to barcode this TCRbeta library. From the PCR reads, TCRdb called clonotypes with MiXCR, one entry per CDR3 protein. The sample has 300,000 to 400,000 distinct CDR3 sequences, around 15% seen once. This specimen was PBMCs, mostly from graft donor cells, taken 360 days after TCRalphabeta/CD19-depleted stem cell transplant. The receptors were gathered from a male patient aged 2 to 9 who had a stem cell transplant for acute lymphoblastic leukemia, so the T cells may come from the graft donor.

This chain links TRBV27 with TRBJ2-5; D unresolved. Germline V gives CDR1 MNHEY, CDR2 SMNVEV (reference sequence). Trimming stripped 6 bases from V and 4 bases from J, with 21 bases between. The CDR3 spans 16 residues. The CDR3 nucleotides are TGTGCCAGCAGCCCTACCACCCACTCAGCGACAGAGACCCAGTACTTC. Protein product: CASSPTTHSATETQYF.

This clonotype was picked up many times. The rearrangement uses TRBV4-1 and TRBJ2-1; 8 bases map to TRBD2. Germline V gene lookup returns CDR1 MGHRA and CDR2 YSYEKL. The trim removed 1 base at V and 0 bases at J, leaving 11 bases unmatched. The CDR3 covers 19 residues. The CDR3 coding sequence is TGCGCCAGCAGCCAAGCCCCCCCGGGAGGGGTCAGCTCCTACAATGAGCAGTTCTTC. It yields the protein CASSQAPPGGVSSYNEQFF.

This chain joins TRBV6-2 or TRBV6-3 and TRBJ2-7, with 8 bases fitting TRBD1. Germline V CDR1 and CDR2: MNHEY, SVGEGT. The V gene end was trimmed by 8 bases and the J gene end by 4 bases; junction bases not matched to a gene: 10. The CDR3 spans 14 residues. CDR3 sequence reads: CASAWRTGLYEQYF. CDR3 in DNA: TGTGCCAGCGCCTGGAGGACAGGGCTATACGAGCAGTACTTC.

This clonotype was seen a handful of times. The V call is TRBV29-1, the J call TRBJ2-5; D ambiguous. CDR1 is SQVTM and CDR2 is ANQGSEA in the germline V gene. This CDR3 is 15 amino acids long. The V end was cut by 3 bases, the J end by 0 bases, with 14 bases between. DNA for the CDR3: TGCAGCGTTGACGGTATAGAACGATACCAAGAGACCCAGTACTTC. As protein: CSVDGIERYQETQYF.

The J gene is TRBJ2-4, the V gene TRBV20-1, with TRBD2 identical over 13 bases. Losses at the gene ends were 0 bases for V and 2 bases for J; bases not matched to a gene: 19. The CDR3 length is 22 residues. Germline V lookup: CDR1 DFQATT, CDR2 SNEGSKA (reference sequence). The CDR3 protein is CSARDPGLAGSLRDLTKNIQYF. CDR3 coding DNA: TGCAGTGCTAGAGATCCGGGACTAGCGGGATCACTAAGGGATCTTACCAAAAACATTCAGTACTTC.

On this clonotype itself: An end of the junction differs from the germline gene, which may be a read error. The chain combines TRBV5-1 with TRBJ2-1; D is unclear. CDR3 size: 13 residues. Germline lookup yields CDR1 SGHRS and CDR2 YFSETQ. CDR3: CASRVSSYSEQFF. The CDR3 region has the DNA TGCGCCAGCAGGGTAAGCTCCTACAGTGAGCAGTTCTTC.

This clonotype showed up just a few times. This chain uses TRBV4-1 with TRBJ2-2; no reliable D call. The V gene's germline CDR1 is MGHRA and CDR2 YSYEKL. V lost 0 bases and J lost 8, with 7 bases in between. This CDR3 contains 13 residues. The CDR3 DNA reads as TGCGCCAGCAGCCAAGAGGTCCGAGGGGAGCTGTTTTTT. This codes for CASSQEVRGELFF.

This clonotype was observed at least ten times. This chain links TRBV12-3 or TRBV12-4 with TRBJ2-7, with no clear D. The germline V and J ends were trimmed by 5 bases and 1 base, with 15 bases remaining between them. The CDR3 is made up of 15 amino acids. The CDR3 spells CASSALIAASYEQYF. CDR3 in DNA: TGTGCCAGCAGTGCCCTAATCGCGGCATCCTACGAGCAGTACTTC.

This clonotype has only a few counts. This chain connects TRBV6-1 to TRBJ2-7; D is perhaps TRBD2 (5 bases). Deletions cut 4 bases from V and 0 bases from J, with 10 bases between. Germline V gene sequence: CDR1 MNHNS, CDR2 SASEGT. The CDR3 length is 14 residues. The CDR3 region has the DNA TGTGCCAGCAGTGTCGGCGGGCACTCCTACGAGCAGTACTTC. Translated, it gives CASSVGGHSYEQYF.

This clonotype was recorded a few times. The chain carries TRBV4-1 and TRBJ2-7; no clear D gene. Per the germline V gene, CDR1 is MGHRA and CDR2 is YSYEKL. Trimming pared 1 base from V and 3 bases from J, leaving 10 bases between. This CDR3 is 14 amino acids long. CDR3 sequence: CASSQVLTDYEQYF. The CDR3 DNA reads TGCGCCAGCAGCCAAGTGCTGACTGACTACGAGCAGTACTTC.

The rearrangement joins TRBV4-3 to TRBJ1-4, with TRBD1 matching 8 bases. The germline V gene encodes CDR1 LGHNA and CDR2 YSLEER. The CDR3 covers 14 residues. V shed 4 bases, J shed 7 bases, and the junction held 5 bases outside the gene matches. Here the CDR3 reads CASSLGTGGEKLFF. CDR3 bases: TGCGCCAGCAGCCTCGGGACAGGCGGTGAAAAACTGTTTTTT.

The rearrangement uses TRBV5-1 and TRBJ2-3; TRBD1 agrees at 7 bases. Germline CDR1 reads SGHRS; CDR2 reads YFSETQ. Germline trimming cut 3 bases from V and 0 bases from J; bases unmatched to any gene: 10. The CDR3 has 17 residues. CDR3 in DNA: TGCGCCAGCAGCTCCCAACCGACAGGGACCAGCACAGATACGCAGTATTTT. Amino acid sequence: CASSSQPTGTSTDTQYF.

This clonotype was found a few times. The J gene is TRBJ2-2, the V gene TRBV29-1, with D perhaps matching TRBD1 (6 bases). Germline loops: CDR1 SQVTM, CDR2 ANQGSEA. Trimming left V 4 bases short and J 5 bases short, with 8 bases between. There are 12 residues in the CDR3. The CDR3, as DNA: TGCAGCGTTGTCACAGGGACCGGGGAGCTGTTTTTT. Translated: CSVVTGTGELFF.

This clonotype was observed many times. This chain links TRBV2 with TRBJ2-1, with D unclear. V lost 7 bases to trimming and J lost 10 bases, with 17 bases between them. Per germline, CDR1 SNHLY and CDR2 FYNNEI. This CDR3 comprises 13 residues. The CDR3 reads CASTLTPDGEQFF. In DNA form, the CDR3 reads TGTGCCAGCACCCTGACGCCGGACGGGGAGCAGTTCTTC.

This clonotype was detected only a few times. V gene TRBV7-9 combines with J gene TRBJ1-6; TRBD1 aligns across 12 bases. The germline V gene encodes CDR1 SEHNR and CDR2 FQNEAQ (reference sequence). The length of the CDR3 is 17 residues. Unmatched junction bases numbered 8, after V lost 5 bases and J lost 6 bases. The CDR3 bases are TGTGCCAGCAGCCCATCGGGACAGGGGGCGTCTAATTCACCCCTCCACTTT. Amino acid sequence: CASSPSGQGASNSPLHF. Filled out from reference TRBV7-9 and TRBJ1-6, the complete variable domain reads DTGVSQNPRHKITKRGQNVTFRCDPISEHNRLYWYRQTLGQGPEFLTYFQNEAQLEKSRLLSDRFSAERPKGSFSTLEIQRTEQGDSAMYLCASSPSGQGASNSPLHFGNGTRLTVT.

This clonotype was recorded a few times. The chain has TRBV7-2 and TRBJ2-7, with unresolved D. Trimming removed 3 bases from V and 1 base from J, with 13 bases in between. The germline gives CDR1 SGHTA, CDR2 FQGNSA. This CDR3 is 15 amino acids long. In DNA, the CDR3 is TGTGCCAGCAGCTTTGGAAAATTTAGATCCTACGAGCAGTACTTC. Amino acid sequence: CASSFGKFRSYEQYF.

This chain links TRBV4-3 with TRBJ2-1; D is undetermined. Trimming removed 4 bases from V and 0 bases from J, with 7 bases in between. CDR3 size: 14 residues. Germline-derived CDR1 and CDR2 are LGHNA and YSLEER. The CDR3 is CASSPEDSYNEQFF. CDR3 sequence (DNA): TGCGCCAGCAGCCCCGAGGACTCCTACAATGAGCAGTTCTTC.

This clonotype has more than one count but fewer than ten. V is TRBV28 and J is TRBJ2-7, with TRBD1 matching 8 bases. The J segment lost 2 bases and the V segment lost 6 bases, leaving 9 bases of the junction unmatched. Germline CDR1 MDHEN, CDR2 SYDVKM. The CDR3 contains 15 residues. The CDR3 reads CASRVRTGLTYEQYF. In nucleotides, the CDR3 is TGTGCCAGCAGAGTTCGGACAGGGCTCACCTACGAGCAGTACTTC.

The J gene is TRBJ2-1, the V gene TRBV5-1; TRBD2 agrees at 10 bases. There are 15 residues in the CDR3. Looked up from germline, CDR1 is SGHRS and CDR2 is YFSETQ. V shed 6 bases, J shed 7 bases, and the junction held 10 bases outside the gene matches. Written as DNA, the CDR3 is TGCGCCAGCACCAACGGACTAGCGGCCTTTAATGAGCAGTTCTTC. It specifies CASTNGLAAFNEQFF.